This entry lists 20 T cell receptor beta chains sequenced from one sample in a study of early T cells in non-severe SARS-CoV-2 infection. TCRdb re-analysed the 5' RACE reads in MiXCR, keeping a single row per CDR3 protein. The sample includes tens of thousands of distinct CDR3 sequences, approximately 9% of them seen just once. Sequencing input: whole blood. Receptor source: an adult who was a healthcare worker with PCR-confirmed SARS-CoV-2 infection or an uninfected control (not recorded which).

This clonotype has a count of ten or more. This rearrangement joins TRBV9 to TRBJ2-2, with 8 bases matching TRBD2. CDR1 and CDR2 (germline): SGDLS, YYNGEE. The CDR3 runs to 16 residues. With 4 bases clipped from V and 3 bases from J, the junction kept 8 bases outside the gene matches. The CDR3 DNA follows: TGTGCCAGCAGCCCCCGGGCTAGCGGGTACACCGGGGAGCTGTTTTTT. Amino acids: CASSPRASGYTGELFF.

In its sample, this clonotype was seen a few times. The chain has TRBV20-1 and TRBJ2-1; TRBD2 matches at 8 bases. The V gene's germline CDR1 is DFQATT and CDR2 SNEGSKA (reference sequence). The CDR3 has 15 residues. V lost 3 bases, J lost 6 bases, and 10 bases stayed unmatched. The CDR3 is CSARASGSKGNEQFF. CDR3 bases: TGCAGTGCTAGGGCGAGCGGGAGCAAGGGCAATGAGCAGTTCTTC.

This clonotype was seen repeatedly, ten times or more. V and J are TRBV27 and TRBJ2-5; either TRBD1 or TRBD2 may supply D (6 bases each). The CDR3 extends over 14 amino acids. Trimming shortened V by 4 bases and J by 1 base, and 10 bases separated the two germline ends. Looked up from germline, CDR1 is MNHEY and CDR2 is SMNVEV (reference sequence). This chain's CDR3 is CASSSRGGQETQYF. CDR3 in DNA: TGTGCCAGCAGTTCCAGGGGAGGCCAAGAGACCCAGTACTTC.

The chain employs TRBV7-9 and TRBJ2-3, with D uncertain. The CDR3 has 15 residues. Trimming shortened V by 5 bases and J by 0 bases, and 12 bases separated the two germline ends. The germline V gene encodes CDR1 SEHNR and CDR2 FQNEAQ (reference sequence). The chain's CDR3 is CASSPDPPSTDTQYF. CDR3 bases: TGTGCCAGCAGCCCGGACCCCCCTAGCACAGATACGCAGTATTTT.

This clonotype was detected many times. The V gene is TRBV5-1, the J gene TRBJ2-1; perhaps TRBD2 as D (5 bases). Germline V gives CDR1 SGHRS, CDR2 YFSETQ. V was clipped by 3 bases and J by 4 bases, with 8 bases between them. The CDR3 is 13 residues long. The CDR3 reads CASSSGLYNEQFF. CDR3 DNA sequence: TGCGCCAGCAGCTCTGGACTTTACAATGAGCAGTTCTTC.

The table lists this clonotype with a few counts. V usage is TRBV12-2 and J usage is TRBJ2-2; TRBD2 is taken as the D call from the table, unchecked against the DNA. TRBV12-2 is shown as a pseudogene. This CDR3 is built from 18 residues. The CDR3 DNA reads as TGTGCAAGTCGCTTAGCTCTTCCTAGCGGGAGCGTCTCCGGGGAGCTGTTTTTT. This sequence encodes CASRLALPSGSVSGELFF.

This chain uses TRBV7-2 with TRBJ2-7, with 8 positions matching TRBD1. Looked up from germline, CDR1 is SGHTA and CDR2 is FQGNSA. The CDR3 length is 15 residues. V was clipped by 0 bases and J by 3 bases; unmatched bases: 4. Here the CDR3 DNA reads TGTGCCAGCAGCTTAGCAGGGGACAGGCACTACGAGCAGTACTTC. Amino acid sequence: CASSLAGDRHYEQYF.

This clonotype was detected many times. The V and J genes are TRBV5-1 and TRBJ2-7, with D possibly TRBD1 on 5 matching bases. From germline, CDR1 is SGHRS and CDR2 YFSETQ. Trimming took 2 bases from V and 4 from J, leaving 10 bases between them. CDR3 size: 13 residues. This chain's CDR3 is CASSLQTEYEQYF. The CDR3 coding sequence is TGCGCCAGCAGCTTACAGACAGAATACGAGCAGTACTTC.

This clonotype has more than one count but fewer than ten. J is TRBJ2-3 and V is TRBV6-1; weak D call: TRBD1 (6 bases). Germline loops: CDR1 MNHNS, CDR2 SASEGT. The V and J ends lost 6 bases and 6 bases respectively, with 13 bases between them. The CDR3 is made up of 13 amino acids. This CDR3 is CASSPQRGDTQYF. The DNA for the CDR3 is TGTGCCAGCAGCCCTCAGAGGGGGGATACGCAGTATTTT.

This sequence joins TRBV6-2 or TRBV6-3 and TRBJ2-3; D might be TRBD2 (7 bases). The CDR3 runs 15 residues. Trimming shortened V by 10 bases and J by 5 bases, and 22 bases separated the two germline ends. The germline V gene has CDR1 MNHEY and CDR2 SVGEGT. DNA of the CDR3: TGTGCCACCTACTCCAGGGGAGGGCCCGGAGATACGCAGTATTTT. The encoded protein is CATYSRGGPGDTQYF.

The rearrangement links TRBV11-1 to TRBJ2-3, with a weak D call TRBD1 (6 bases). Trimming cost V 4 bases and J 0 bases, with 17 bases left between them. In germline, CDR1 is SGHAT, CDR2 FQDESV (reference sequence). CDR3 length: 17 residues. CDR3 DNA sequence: TGTGCCAGCAGCTCCGGACAGAAAAAAATAAGCACAGATACGCAGTATTTT. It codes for CASSSGQKKISTDTQYF.

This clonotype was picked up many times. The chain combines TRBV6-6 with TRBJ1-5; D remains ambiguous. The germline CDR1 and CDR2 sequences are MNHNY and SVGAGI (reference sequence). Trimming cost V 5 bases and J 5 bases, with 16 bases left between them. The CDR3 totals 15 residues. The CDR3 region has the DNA TGTGCCAGCAGTCCCCCGGGCCTGATGGATCAGCCCCAGCATTTT. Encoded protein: CASSPPGLMDQPQHF.

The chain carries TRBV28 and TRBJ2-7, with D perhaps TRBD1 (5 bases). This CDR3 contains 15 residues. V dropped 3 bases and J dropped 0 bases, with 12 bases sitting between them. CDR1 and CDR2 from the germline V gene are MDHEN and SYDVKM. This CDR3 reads CASSFTGKDSYEQYF. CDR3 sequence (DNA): TGTGCCAGCAGTTTTACAGGAAAAGACTCCTACGAGCAGTACTTC.

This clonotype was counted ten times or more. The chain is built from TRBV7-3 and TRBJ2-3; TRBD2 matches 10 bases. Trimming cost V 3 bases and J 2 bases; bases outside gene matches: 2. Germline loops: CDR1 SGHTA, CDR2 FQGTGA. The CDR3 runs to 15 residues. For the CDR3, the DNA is TGTGCCAGCAGCTTGACTAGCGGGTACACAGATACGCAGTATTTT. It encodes CASSLTSGYTDTQYF.

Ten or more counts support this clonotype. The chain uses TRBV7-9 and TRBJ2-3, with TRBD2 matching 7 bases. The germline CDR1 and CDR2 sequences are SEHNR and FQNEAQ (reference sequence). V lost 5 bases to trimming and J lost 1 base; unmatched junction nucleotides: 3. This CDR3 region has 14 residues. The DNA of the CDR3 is TGTGCCAGCAGCGATACTAGCGGCACAGATACGCAGTATTTT. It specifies CASSDTSGTDTQYF.

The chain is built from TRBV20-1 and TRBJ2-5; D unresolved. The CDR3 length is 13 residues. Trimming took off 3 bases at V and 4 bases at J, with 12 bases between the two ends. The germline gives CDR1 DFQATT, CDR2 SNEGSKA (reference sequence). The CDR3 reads CSASSSDRETQYF. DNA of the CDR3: TGCAGTGCTAGCTCCAGTGATAGAGAGACCCAGTACTTC.

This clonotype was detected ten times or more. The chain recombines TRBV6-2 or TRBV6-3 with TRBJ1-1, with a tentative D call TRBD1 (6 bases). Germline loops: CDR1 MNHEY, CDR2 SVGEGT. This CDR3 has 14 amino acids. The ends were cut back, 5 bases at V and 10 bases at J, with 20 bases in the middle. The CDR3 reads CASSPLDRYGGAFF. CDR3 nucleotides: TGTGCCAGCAGTCCCCTCGACAGGTACGGTGGAGCTTTCTTT.

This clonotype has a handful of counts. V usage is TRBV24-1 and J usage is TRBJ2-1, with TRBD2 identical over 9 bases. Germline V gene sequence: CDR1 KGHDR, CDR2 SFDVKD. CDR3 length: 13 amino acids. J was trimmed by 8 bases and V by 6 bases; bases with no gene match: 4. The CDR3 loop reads CATSYASGDEQFF. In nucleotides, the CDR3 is TGTGCCACCAGTTATGCTAGCGGGGATGAGCAGTTCTTC.

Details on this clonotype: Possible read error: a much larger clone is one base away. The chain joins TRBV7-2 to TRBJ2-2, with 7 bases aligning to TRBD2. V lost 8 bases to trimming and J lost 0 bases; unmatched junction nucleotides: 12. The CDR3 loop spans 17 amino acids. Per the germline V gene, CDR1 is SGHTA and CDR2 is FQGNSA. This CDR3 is CASCRPASGANTGELFF. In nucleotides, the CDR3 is TGTGCCAGCTGCCGCCCCGCTAGCGGAGCGAACACCGGGGAGCTGTTTTTT.

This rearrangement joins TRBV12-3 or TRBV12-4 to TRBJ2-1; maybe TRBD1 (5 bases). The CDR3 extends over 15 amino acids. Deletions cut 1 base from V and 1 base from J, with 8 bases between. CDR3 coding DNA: TGTGCCAGCAGTTTAGTCCAGGGTTCCTACAATGAGCAGTTCTTC. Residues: CASSLVQGSYNEQFF.